These 5 T cell receptor beta chains were all obtained from the same sample, sequenced in a study of blood T cell repertoires in COVID-19 (dated by TCRdb to about 2020). Library method: the immunoSEQ multiplex PCR assay. In its TCRdb copy, this immuneACCESS table keeps in-frame sequences only and misses some clones. Where compared with another copy, unresolved V genes explain less than half of these, and the others have no known cause. Recorded for this sample are 65,000 to 80,000 clones; about 86% of them occurred a single time. Around a sixth of the sample lies in the top ten. The sample consisted of peripheral blood. These TCRs come from a man older than 75 in a cohort sampled during active COVID-19.

V is TRBV5-1 and J is TRBJ2-6, with 10 bases that match TRBD1. The CDR3 sequence is 17 residues long. The V gene's germline CDR1 is SGHRS and CDR2 YFSETQ. Trimming at V came to 4 bases and at J to 1 base, leaving 5 bases not matched to a gene. Written as DNA, the CDR3 is TGCGCCAGCAGCGTACGGACAGGGGGATCTGGGGCCAACGTCCTGACTTTC. Its protein product is CASSVRTGGSGANVLTF.

This chain's CDR3 is CASSPMTLNEYEQYF. CDR3 DNA sequence: TGTGCCAGCTCCCCAATGACTCTGAATGAATACGAGCAGTACTTC. The chain combines TRBV18 with TRBJ2-7; no clear D. CDR1 and CDR2 (germline): KGHSH, LQKENI. This CDR3 has 15 amino acids. With 6 bases removed from V and 4 bases from J, the gap between germline ends came to 19 bases.

The V call is TRBV6-6, the J call TRBJ2-5, with D perhaps TRBD1 (5 bases). This CDR3 comprises 14 residues. Germline-derived CDR1 and CDR2 are MNHNY and SVGAGI (reference sequence). The ends were cut back, 2 bases at V and 3 bases at J, with 10 bases in the middle. As DNA, the CDR3 is TGTGCCAGCAGTTACGAGTCAGGGAAAGAGACCCAGTACTTC. Encoded protein: CASSYESGKETQYF.

This clone has just a few counts. J is TRBJ2-3 and V is TRBV5-5; perhaps TRBD2 as D (5 bases). V lost 3 bases, J lost 1 base, and 12 bases lay in between. The CDR3 consists of 15 residues. Germline CDR1 is SGHKS and CDR2 is YYEKEE (reference sequence). The CDR3 region has the DNA TGTGCCAGCAGCTCCGAGGGATGGGGCACAGATACGCAGTATTTT. It is translated as CASSSEGWGTDTQYF.

The CDR3 DNA sequence: TGTGCCAGCTCACCGAATCAGGACGAGCAGTACTTC. This encodes CASSPNQDEQYF. The rearrangement uses TRBV18 and TRBJ2-7, with unresolved D. The length of the CDR3 is 12 residues. Deletions cut 3 bases from V and 5 bases from J, with 8 bases between. The V gene's germline CDR1 is KGHSH and CDR2 LQKENI.